This TCR beta chain was profiled in a study of T cells in Graves' hyperthyroidism and ophthalmopathy. The investigators amplified TCR beta CDR3 regions from RNA transcripts. When the TCR CDR3 underwent first-round RT-PCR, the HTBI primer set was used. Using its own MiXCR run on the multiplex PCR reads, TCRdb lists one record per CDR3 protein. The table has 700,000 or so distinct CDR3 sequences, around 13% seen once. Trimming removed 8 bases from V and 1 base from J, with 17 bases in between. The CDR3 has 15 residues. Reasons for excluding patients were uncontrolled infection, other autoimmune disease, pregnancy or lactation. It was 8 to 10 ml of fresh peripheral blood that supplied the PBMCs. As regards this clonotype: Its antigen is undetermined. Being one base from a much bigger clone, this may be a read error.

The study, taken as a whole, reports: A model built on 13 V-J features separated ophthalmopathy from stable hyperthyroidism. Clonotypes that were expanded in thyroid above 0.001 mostly appeared in blood too.

V usage is TRBV12-3 or TRBV12-4 and J usage is TRBJ1-1, with a possible D match to TRBD1 (6 bases). The clonotype was recovered from a woman aged 50 to 60 with Graves' ophthalmopathy. The sequenced material came from blood. Written as DNA, the CDR3 is TGTGCCAGCGGTCCCCCCGGGACACGGAACACTGAAGCTTTCTTT. Translated, it gives CASGPPGTRNTEAFF.